Following are 32 T cell receptor beta chains from one sample sequenced in a study of shared clonotypes between healthy human individuals. The protocol was immunoSEQ multiplex PCR, while the TCRdb copy is restricted to in-frame clones and leaves out a portion. In the table there are hundreds of thousands of clones, roughly 98% of which are singletons. The naive CD8 subset, CD45RO-negative cells positively selected for CCR7, excluded terminally differentiated effector memory CD45RA+ cells. The specimen sequenced was naive CD8+ T cells sorted from blood. The receptors were sampled from a man between 25 and 39 years old in good health.

The chain has TRBV28 and TRBJ2-7, with 8 positions matching TRBD1. Germline trimming cut 6 bases from V and 0 bases from J; bases unmatched to any gene: 7. The CDR3 length is 15 residues. Germline CDR1 MDHEN, CDR2 SYDVKM. The CDR3 here is CASSKDRGFSYEQYF. The DNA for the CDR3 is TGTGCCAGCAGCAAAGACAGGGGCTTCTCCTACGAGCAGTACTTC.

The chain links TRBV2 to TRBJ2-1; D not resolved. The germline V and J ends were trimmed by 7 bases and 5 bases, with 18 bases remaining between them. CDR3 length: 15 amino acids. Germline CDR1 SNHLY, CDR2 FYNNEI. CDR3 sequence (DNA): TGTGCCAGCACAGAGGAACCTATAGTCCACAATGAGCAGTTCTTC. This gives the protein CASTEEPIVHNEQFF.

The gene calls are TRBV12-5 and TRBJ2-2; 7 bases are shared with TRBD1. V was clipped by 5 bases and J by 4 bases; unmatched bases: 4. Germline V gives CDR1 LGHNT, CDR2 FRNRAP. CDR3 length equals 14 residues. The CDR3 nucleotides read TGTGCTAGTGGTGGGACAGACGGCACCGGGGAGCTGTTTTTT. Translation: CASGGTDGTGELFF.

This chain joins TRBV6-6 and TRBJ1-1, with D tentatively TRBD1 (6 bases). The V end was cut by 5 bases, the J end by 2 bases, with 12 bases between. From germline, CDR1 is MNHNY and CDR2 SVGAGI (reference sequence). This CDR3 comprises 14 residues. The CDR3 here is CASSPKDSNTEAFF. The CDR3 DNA reads TGTGCCAGCAGTCCGAAGGACAGTAACACTGAAGCTTTCTTT.

The chain recombines TRBV7-6 with TRBJ1-2; 7 bases map to TRBD1. The J segment lost 8 bases and the V segment lost 5 bases, leaving 8 bases of the junction unmatched. Germline CDR1 and CDR2: SGHVS and FNYEAQ. CDR3 length: 13 residues. CDR3 nucleotide sequence: TGTGCCAGCAGCGAAGACAGGGTCTCCGGCTACACCTTC. Residues: CASSEDRVSGYTF.

The count of this clone is one. V gene TRBV14 combines with J gene TRBJ2-2, with 7 bases identical to TRBD2. The CDR3 extends over 14 amino acids. The V and J ends lost 3 bases and 5 bases, in that order; junction bases with no gene match: 3. The germline V gene encodes CDR1 SGHDN and CDR2 FVKESK. CDR3 in amino acids: CASSHLGGTGELFF. In DNA form, the CDR3 reads TGTGCCAGCAGCCACCTCGGGGGGACCGGGGAGCTGTTTTTT. Variable domain in full (rest from reference TRBV14 and TRBJ2-2): EAGVTQFPSHSVIEKGQTVTLRCDPISGHDNLYWYRRVMGKEIKFLLHFVKESKQDESGMPNNRFLAERTGGTYSTLKVQPAELEDSGVYFCASSHLGGTGELFFGEGSRLTVL.

This sequence joins TRBV6-6 and TRBJ2-7; D unclear. V dropped 8 bases and J dropped 1 base, with 12 bases sitting between them. From germline, CDR1 is MNHNY and CDR2 SVGAGI (reference sequence). The CDR3 consists of 13 residues. In nucleotides, the CDR3 is TGTGCCAGCGTCTCGATACCGTCCTACGAGCAGTACTTC. This sequence encodes CASVSIPSYEQYF.

This rearrangement joins TRBV27 to TRBJ1-1, with D unresolved. The CDR3 consists of 14 residues. Germline assignment: CDR1 MNHEY and CDR2 SMNVEV (reference sequence). V lost 1 base and J lost 0, with 6 bases in between. DNA of the CDR3: TGTGCCAGCAGTTTATATGCGGTGAACACTGAAGCTTTCTTT. Amino acids: CASSLYAVNTEAFF.

Details on this clone: This sample also contains other DNA sequences that code for the same CDR3. V usage is TRBV5-1 and J usage is TRBJ1-1, with a weak D call TRBD1 (5 bases). The CDR3 is 14 amino acids. The V gene's germline CDR1 is SGHRS and CDR2 YFSETQ. V dropped 2 bases and J dropped 0 bases, with 8 bases sitting between them. CDR3 amino acids: CASSLDSMNTEAFF. The CDR3 region has the DNA TGCGCCAGCAGCTTAGACAGTATGAACACTGAAGCTTTCTTT.

The rearrangement joins TRBV7-8 to TRBJ2-7; D may be TRBD2 (6 bases). This CDR3 is 14 amino acids long. CDR1 is SGHVS, CDR2 FQNEAQ, per germline. V was shortened by 7 bases and J by 2 bases, with 15 bases between the two germline ends. The CDR3: CASTPPGAPYEQYF. CDR3 in DNA: TGTGCCAGCACCCCCCCGGGAGCCCCCTACGAGCAGTACTTC. The full variable domain, with the rest looked up from reference TRBV7-8 and TRBJ2-7, is GAGVSQSPRYKVAKRGQDVALRCDPISGHVSLFWYQQALGQGPEFLTYFQNEAQLDKSGLPSDRFFAERPEGSVSTLKIQRTQQEDSAVYLCASTPPGAPYEQYFGPGTRLTVT.

The rearrangement links TRBV4-3 to TRBJ2-6; 14 bases match TRBD2. With V trimmed by 0 bases and J by 11 bases, 9 bases remained unmatched. Germline CDR1 reads LGHNA; CDR2 reads YSLEER. The CDR3 contains 18 residues. CDR3 amino acids: CASSQDLGTSGSLYVLTF. The CDR3, as DNA: TGCGCCAGCAGCCAAGATCTTGGGACTAGCGGGAGCCTATACGTCCTGACTTTC.

V is TRBV5-1 and J is TRBJ2-2; D is possibly TRBD1 (6 bases). The CDR3 has 16 residues. The ends were cut back, 4 bases at V and 3 bases at J, with 16 bases in the middle. Germline V CDR1 and CDR2: SGHRS, YFSETQ. CDR3 DNA: TGCGCCAGCAGCCTGGGACATCCGACGGACACCGGGGAGCTGTTTTTT. Residues: CASSLGHPTDTGELFF.

V gene TRBV11-2 combines with J gene TRBJ2-3; 9 bases fit TRBD2. V shed 6 bases and J 6 bases; nucleotides not matched to a gene: 13. Germline V CDR1 and CDR2: SGHAT, FQNNGV. The CDR3 consists of 16 residues. The chain's CDR3 is CASSYNLAGASDTQYF. DNA for the CDR3: TGTGCCAGCAGTTACAACTTAGCGGGGGCGAGTGATACGCAGTATTTT.

The chain uses TRBV10-1 and TRBJ2-5; D is uncertain. Germline CDR1 reads WNHNN; CDR2 reads SYGVQD (reference sequence). The CDR3 loop spans 17 amino acids. V was trimmed by 0 bases and J by 7 bases, leaving 21 bases between them. CDR3 sequence reads: CASSESTSPVGPGTQYF. CDR3 DNA: TGCGCCAGCAGTGAGTCCACATCTCCGGTTGGCCCTGGGACCCAGTACTTC.

The rearrangement joins TRBV2 to TRBJ1-1, with D hard to call. The germline V gene encodes CDR1 SNHLY and CDR2 FYNNEI. This CDR3 contains 14 residues. Trimming shortened V by 1 base and J by 4 bases, and 10 bases separated the two germline ends. The CDR3 sequence is CASSEGVGFTEAFF. The CDR3 nucleotides read TGTGCCAGCAGTGAAGGGGTAGGGTTCACTGAAGCTTTCTTT.

The genes are TRBV19 and TRBJ2-1; D is unresolved. Germline V CDR1 and CDR2: LNHDA, SQIVND (reference sequence). The CDR3 contains 12 residues. With 5 bases removed from V and 6 bases from J, the gap between germline ends came to 8 bases. DNA of the CDR3: TGTGCCAGTAGTGTCTGGGGCAATGAGCAGTTCTTC. Encoded protein: CASSVWGNEQFF. Combining the CDR3 with reference TRBV19 and TRBJ2-1 gives the whole variable domain DGGITQSPKYLFRKEGQNVTLSCEQNLNHDAMYWYRQDPGQGLRLIYYSQIVNDFQKGDIAEGYSVSREKKESFPLTVTSAQKNPTAFYLCASSVWGNEQFFGPGTRLTVL.

The rearrangement joins TRBV29-1 to TRBJ2-1, with TRBD2 identical over 9 bases. The CDR3 is 15 amino acids. CDR1 and CDR2 (germline): SQVTM, ANQGSEA. V was clipped by 0 bases and J by 5 bases; unmatched bases: 5. CDR3 coding DNA: TGCAGCGTTGAAGAGCGAGGCGGGAGGGACAATGAGCAGTTCTTC. The encoded protein is CSVEERGGRDNEQFF.

The V gene is TRBV5-1, the J gene TRBJ2-1; 7 bases are a match to TRBD1. Germline CDR1 SGHRS, CDR2 YFSETQ. The CDR3 contains 15 residues. Trimming removed 4 bases from V and 12 bases from J; junction bases left unmatched: 16. CDR3 nucleotide sequence: TGCGCCAGCAGCCCGGGACAGAGGGTATTCCCGGGGCAGTTCTTC. It is translated as CASSPGQRVFPGQFF. The variable domain in full, with the rest retrieved from reference TRBV5-1 and TRBJ2-1, is KAGVTQTPRYLIKTRGQQVTLSCSPISGHRSVSWYQQTPGQGLQFLFEYFSETQRNKGNFPGRFSGRQFSNSRSEMNVSTLELGDSALYLCASSPGQRVFPGQFFGPGTRLTVL.

V and J are TRBV14 and TRBJ2-7; 10 nucleotides line up with TRBD1. CDR1 is SGHDN and CDR2 is FVKESK in the germline V gene. V was clipped by 9 bases and J by 7 bases; unmatched bases: 15. The CDR3 has 15 amino acids. The CDR3 is CASIRTGTGVEEQYF. CDR3 sequence (DNA): TGTGCCAGTATCAGAACCGGGACAGGGGTTGAAGAGCAGTACTTC.

The gene calls are TRBV7-9 and TRBJ2-1; 8 positions agree with TRBD2. CDR3 size: 13 residues. Germline V gene sequence: CDR1 SEHNR, CDR2 FQNEAQ (reference sequence). Trimming took 4 bases from V and 8 from J; bases not matched to a gene: 4. The CDR3 spells CASSSGLDYEQFF. As DNA, the CDR3 is TGTGCCAGCAGCTCGGGACTAGATTATGAGCAGTTCTTC.

Worth noting for this clone: In the same sample, other DNA sequences code for this CDR3. V and J are TRBV11-2 and TRBJ2-7, with 9 bases aligning to TRBD1. Trimming at V came to 3 bases and at J to 3 bases, leaving 0 bases not matched to a gene. The CDR3 has 13 residues. Germline CDR1 and CDR2: SGHAT and FQNNGV. The DNA of the CDR3 is TGTGCCAGCAGCTTGACAGGGGGCTACGAGCAGTACTTC. Translating gives CASSLTGGYEQYF.

This sequence joins TRBV7-9 and TRBJ2-4; D might be TRBD2 (6 bases). The V and J ends lost 4 bases and 0 bases respectively, with 10 bases between them. The germline CDR1 and CDR2 sequences are SEHNR and FQNEAQ (reference sequence). The CDR3 has 15 residues. Here the CDR3 reads CASSYSGGAKNIQYF. The DNA of the CDR3 is TGTGCCAGCAGCTACTCCGGGGGAGCCAAAAACATTCAGTACTTC.

This chain links TRBV28 with TRBJ2-7, with 8 bases aligning to TRBD1. CDR1 is MDHEN and CDR2 is SYDVKM in the germline V gene. The ends lost 5 bases at V and 5 bases at J; junction bases unmatched: 14. This CDR3 is 16 amino acids long. The CDR3 loop is CASSTRSWTGPHEQYF. The CDR3 DNA is TGTGCCAGCAGTACTAGGTCCTGGACAGGGCCCCACGAGCAGTACTTC. The entire variable domain, with the rest obtained from reference TRBV28 and TRBJ2-7, is as follows: DVKVTQSSRYLVKRTGEKVFLECVQDMDHENMFWYRQDPGLGLRLIYFSYDVKMKEKGDIPEGYSVSREKKERFSLILESASTNQTSMYLCASSTRSWTGPHEQYFGPGTRLTVT.

The V gene is TRBV28, the J gene TRBJ2-5; 9 bases are a match to TRBD1. The CDR3 runs to 16 residues. Losses at the gene ends were 6 bases for V and 2 bases for J; bases not matched to a gene: 10. Germline loops: CDR1 MDHEN, CDR2 SYDVKM. The CDR3 loop is CASRKRQGGSQETQYF. DNA for the CDR3: TGTGCCAGCAGGAAGAGACAGGGGGGTTCACAAGAGACCCAGTACTTC.

The rearrangement links TRBV4-3 to TRBJ2-3, with 10 bases aligning to TRBD1. The J segment lost 7 bases and the V segment lost 1 base, leaving 8 bases of the junction unmatched. CDR1 LGHNA and CDR2 YSLEER come from the germline V gene. The CDR3 contains 16 residues. For the CDR3, the DNA is TGCGCCAGCAGCCAAGGGGGACAGGGGCCTCAGAATACGCAGTATTTT. Its translation: CASSQGGQGPQNTQYF.

This chain connects TRBV27 to TRBJ1-4; D ambiguous. The CDR3 covers 12 residues. Germline V gives CDR1 MNHEY, CDR2 SMNVEV (reference sequence). Trimming cost V 6 bases and J 7 bases, with 9 bases left between them. DNA for the CDR3: TGTGCCAGCAGGGCTTGGGGTGAAAAACTGTTTTTT. Encoded protein: CASRAWGEKLFF.

This chain links TRBV9 with TRBJ1-1, with 11 nucleotides matching TRBD1. V lost 4 bases and J lost 5; bases outside the gene matches: 4. This CDR3 is built from 14 residues. CDR1 and CDR2 from the germline V gene are SGDLS and YYNGEE. Here the CDR3 reads CASSTDRGRTEAFF. CDR3 DNA sequence: TGTGCCAGCAGCACGGACAGGGGGCGAACTGAAGCTTTCTTT. The complete variable domain, with remaining parts taken from reference TRBV9 and TRBJ1-1, reads DSGVTQTPKHLITATGQRVTLRCSPRSGDLSVYWYQQSLDQGLQFLIQYYNGEERAKGNILERFSAQQFPDLHSELNLSSLELGDSALYFCASSTDRGRTEAFFGQGTRLTVV.

This sequence joins TRBV5-4 and TRBJ2-3, with D uncertain. The CDR3 length is 16 residues. The V end lost 3 bases, the J end lost 4 bases, and 18 bases lay between the germline ends. The germline V gene has CDR1 SGHNT and CDR2 YYREEE (reference sequence). CDR3 bases: TGTGCCAGCAGCTCAGACCAATCAGATTGGGCAGATACGCAGTATTTT. Translated, it gives CASSSDQSDWADTQYF.

This chain links TRBV7-8 with TRBJ2-2, with D unresolved. V was cut by 5 bases and J by 4 bases, with 17 bases left in between. Germline values: CDR1 SGHVS, CDR2 FQNEAQ. The CDR3 runs 16 residues. For the CDR3, the DNA is TGTGCCAGCAGCCCACACATTGCAACGGTCACCGGGGAGCTGTTTTTT. Protein product: CASSPHIATVTGELFF.

The chain joins TRBV28 to TRBJ2-3, with TRBD2 identical over 12 bases. The CDR3 is 15 amino acids. Germline CDR1 MDHEN, CDR2 SYDVKM. V dropped 2 bases and J dropped 5; count of bases not matched to a gene: 2. The CDR3 sequence: CASSLLTSGGDTQYF. The CDR3 DNA is TGTGCCAGCAGTTTACTGACTAGCGGGGGAGATACGCAGTATTTT.

The chain couples TRBV4-3 to TRBJ2-7; a weak D match, TRBD2 (5 bases). Per germline, CDR1 LGHNA and CDR2 YSLEER. V lost 0 bases to trimming and J lost 5 bases, with 8 bases between them. CDR3 length: 13 residues. CDR3 bases: TGCGCCAGCAGCCAAGACTCGAGGGACGAGCAGTACTTC. Its protein product is CASSQDSRDEQYF.

The chain carries TRBV4-1 and TRBJ2-1; a weak D match, TRBD2 (6 bases). The germline CDR1 and CDR2 sequences are MGHRA and YSYEKL. CDR3 length equals 13 residues. The V end lost 4 bases, the J end lost 6 bases, and 10 bases lay between the germline ends. The CDR3 region has the DNA TGCGCCAGCAGCCTCGGGGGACTCAATGAGCAGTTCTTC. Translating it yields CASSLGGLNEQFF.